One sample yielded the 10 T cell receptor beta chains listed below, sequenced in a study of identical twins. Via MiXCR, TCRdb re-called the 5' RACE reads, giving one row per CDR3 protein. The sample includes about 240,000 distinct CDR3 sequences, 6.5% to 9% seen only once; the top ten take about 5.6%. The same sample was also used in a study of yellow fever vaccine responses in identical twins.

Sequenced sample: CD8+ T cells sorted from blood. These receptor sequences come from a woman between 18 and 29 years old in good health.

The rearrangement joins TRBV25-1 to TRBJ1-1; 8 bases align to TRBD1. J gave up 7 bases and V 0 bases, and 7 bases lay outside the gene matches. Germline V gene data show CDR1 as MGHDK and CDR2 as SYGVNS. The length of the CDR3 is 15 residues. This CDR3 reads CASSEYTTGVNEAFF. The CDR3, as DNA: TGTGCCAGCAGTGAATATACGACAGGGGTAAATGAAGCTTTCTTT.

Many counts were recorded for this clonotype. V gene TRBV12-5 combines with J gene TRBJ1-4, with TRBD1 identical over 12 bases. Per the germline V gene, CDR1 is LGHNT and CDR2 is FRNRAP. With V trimmed by 8 bases and J by 6 bases, 10 bases remained unmatched. This CDR3 region has 16 residues. The CDR3 DNA sequence: TGTGCTAGTCCTCGCCGGGACAGGGGGCCCCATGAAAAACTGTTTTTT. Encoded protein: CASPRRDRGPHEKLFF.

There are a few counts of this clonotype. The chain combines TRBV20-1 with TRBJ2-1; tentatively, D is TRBD2 (6 bases). Between the trimmed V and J ends, which lost 5 bases and 1 base, there was a span of 18 bases. This CDR3 is built from 16 residues. Germline CDR1 and CDR2: DFQATT and SNEGSKA (reference sequence). The CDR3 here is CSASGEVRASYNEQFF. For the CDR3, the DNA is TGCAGTGCTTCCGGGGAGGTCCGAGCTTCCTACAATGAGCAGTTCTTC.

V usage is TRBV6-1 and J usage is TRBJ2-5, with 9 bases identical to TRBD1. This CDR3 is 18 amino acids long. CDR1 and CDR2 from the germline V gene are MNHNS and SASEGT. Trimming at V came to 7 bases and at J to 5 bases, leaving 20 bases not matched to a gene. The CDR3 spells CASTLPWERGTGFETQYF. Written as DNA, the CDR3 is TGTGCCAGCACCCTCCCCTGGGAGCGAGGGACAGGGTTCGAGACCCAGTACTTC.

This clonotype was counted a few times. The CDR3 region is CASSYSIRRRGEETQYF. CDR3 bases: TGTGCCAGCAGTTACTCGATTAGGCGGCGGGGCGAAGAGACCCAGTACTTC. J is TRBJ2-5 and V is TRBV6-5; a possible D gene is TRBD2 (6 bases). The germline CDR1 and CDR2 sequences are MNHEY and SVGAGI. The CDR3 extends over 17 amino acids. The V end lost 0 bases, the J end lost 3 bases, and 17 bases lay between the germline ends.

This clonotype has ten or more counts. The V and J genes are TRBV29-1 and TRBJ2-1; TRBD2 agrees at 9 bases. Germline CDR1 and CDR2: SQVTM and ANQGSEA. This CDR3 comprises 16 residues. Trimming removed 1 base from V and 3 bases from J; junction bases left unmatched: 7. This CDR3 reads CSVEGLTSGHYNEQFF. The CDR3 DNA reads as TGCAGCGTTGAAGGTTTAACTAGCGGGCACTACAATGAGCAGTTCTTC.

This chain links TRBV11-3 with TRBJ2-7, with TRBD2 identical over 9 bases. Germline-derived CDR1 and CDR2 are SGHNT and YENEEA. The CDR3 length is 17 residues. V gave up 1 base and J gave up 5 bases; unmatched junction bases: 12. The CDR3 DNA is TGTGCCAGCAGCTTAGTCCCCCCGGGACTAGCCCGGAACGAGCAGTACTTC. As protein: CASSLVPPGLARNEQYF.

The table lists this clonotype with many counts. The genes are TRBV5-1 and TRBJ2-1, with TRBD2 identical over 7 bases. V gave up 3 bases and J gave up 10 bases; unmatched junction bases: 10. Per the germline V gene, CDR1 is SGHRS and CDR2 is YFSETQ. This CDR3 comprises 14 residues. Here the CDR3 reads CASSWTSLHEEQFF. The CDR3 DNA reads as TGCGCCAGCAGCTGGACTAGTTTGCATGAGGAGCAGTTCTTC.

J is TRBJ2-2 and V is TRBV28, with 9 bases matching TRBD2. The J segment lost 1 base and the V segment lost 6 bases, leaving 3 bases of the junction unmatched. Germline-derived CDR1 and CDR2 are MDHEN and SYDVKM. The CDR3 runs 15 residues. CDR3 loop: CASRRTSENTGELFF. The CDR3 DNA reads as TGTGCCAGCAGAAGGACTAGCGAGAACACCGGGGAGCTGTTTTTT.

V gene TRBV11-3 combines with J gene TRBJ2-4, with D perhaps TRBD1 (5 bases). V lost 3 bases to trimming and J lost 10 bases, with 13 bases between them. CDR3 length: 13 residues. Germline CDR1 SGHNT, CDR2 YENEEA. CDR3 protein: CASSLPTSGIQYF. CDR3 nucleotide sequence: TGTGCCAGCAGCTTGCCCACCTCAGGGATTCAGTACTTC.